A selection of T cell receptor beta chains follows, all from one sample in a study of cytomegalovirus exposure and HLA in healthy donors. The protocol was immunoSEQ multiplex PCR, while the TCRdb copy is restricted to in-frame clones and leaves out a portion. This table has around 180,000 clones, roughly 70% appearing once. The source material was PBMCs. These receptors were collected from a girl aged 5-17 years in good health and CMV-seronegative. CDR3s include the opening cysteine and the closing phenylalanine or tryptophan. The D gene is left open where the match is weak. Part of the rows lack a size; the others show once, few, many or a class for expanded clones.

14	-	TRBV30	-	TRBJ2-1	TGTGCCTGGAGCACTACGCCCCTCTACAATGAGCAGTTCTTC	CAWSTTPLYNEQFF
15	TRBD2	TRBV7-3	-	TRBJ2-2	TGTGCCAGCAGCTCCGCCCTAGCGGGGCACGGGGAGCTGTTTTTT	CASSSALAGHGELFF
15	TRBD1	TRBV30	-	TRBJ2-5	TGTGCCTTGACCGGGGGGACAGGGAGCCGAGAGACCCAGTACTTC	CALTGGTGSRETQYF
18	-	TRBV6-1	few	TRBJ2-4	TGTGCCAGCAGTGAATGGACAGGGTCGGGACTAACCAAAAACATTCAGTACTTC	CASSEWTGSGLTKNIQYF
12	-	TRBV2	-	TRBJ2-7	TGTGCCAGCAGGGGACTCCCAAAGGAGCAGTACTTC	CASRGLPKEQYF
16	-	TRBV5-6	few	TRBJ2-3	TGTGCCAGCAGCTTGGTAGCGCAGTCTAGCACAGATACGCAGTATTTT	CASSLVAQSSTDTQYF
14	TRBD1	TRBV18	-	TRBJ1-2	TGTGCCAGCTCACTAGGACAGGGAGACTATGGCTACACCTTC	CASSLGQGDYGYTF
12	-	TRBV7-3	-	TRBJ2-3	TGTGCCAGCAGCCTGGAGAGGAATACGCAGTATTTT	CASSLERNTQYF
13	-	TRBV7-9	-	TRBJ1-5	TGTGCCACCGCCCGGGACAACAATCAGCCCCAGCATTTT	CATARDNNQPQHF
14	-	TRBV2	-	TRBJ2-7	TGTGCCAGCAGTGACACATTTCAAAGGGGCGAGCAGTACTTC	CASSDTFQRGEQYF
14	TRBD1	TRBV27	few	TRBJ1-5	TGTGCCAGCAGTTTGGGGCAGGGTGGGACAGCCCAGCATTTT	CASSLGQGGTAQHF
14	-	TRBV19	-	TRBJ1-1	TGTGCCAGTAGTCCCTCAGGGGCAGGGACTGAAGCTTTCTTT	CASSPSGAGTEAFF
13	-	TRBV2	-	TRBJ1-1	TGTGCCAGCAGTGCTTACGGAGGCACTGAAGCTTTCTTT	CASSAYGGTEAFF
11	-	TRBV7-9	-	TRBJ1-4	TGTGCCAGCCAGGGGCCTGAAAAACTGTTTTTT	CASQGPEKLFF
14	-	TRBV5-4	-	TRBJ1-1	TGTGCCAGCAGCGGGGCGGGGGCTCGTACTGAAGCTTTCTTT	CASSGAGARTEAFF
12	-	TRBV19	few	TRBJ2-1	TGTGCCAGTGGGGCCAGCTACAATGAGCAGTTCTTC	CASGASYNEQFF
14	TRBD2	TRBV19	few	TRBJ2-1	TGTGCCAGTAGGGTAGCGGGGTATTACAATGAGCAGTTCTTC	CASRVAGYYNEQFF
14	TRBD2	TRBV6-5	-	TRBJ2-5	TGTGCCAGCGGCGCCGGGACTCGAGGGGAGGGCCAGTACTTC	CASGAGTRGEGQYF
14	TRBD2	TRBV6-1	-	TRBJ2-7	TGTGCCAGCAGTCGCTCGGGGGGGCCAAACGAGCAGTACTTC	CASSRSGGPNEQYF
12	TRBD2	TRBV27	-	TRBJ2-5	TGTGCCAGTAGCGGGGGTAAAGAGACCCAGTACTTC	CASSGGKETQYF
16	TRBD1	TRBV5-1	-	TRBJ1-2	TGCGCCAGCAGCTCGACTCCGGGACAGGGGGCGACAAGCTACACCTTC	CASSSTPGQGATSYTF
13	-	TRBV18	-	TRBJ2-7	TGTGCCAGCTCACCCGGGAGCTCCTACGAGCAGTACTTC	CASSPGSSYEQYF
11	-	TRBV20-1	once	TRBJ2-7	TGCAGTGTTACCTTGGGGCGCGAGCAGTACTTC	CSVTLGREQYF
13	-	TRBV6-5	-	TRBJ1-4	TGTGCCAGCAGAGCACAGGGACGAGAAAAACTGTTTTTT	CASRAQGREKLFF
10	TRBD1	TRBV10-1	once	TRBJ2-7	TGCGCCAACCACAGGGGCGAGCAGTACTTC	CANHRGEQYF
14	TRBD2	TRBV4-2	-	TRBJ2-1	TGTGCCAGCAGCCAAGGGACTAGCGGGAGGGAGCAGTTCTTC	CASSQGTSGREQFF
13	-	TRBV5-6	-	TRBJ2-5	TGTGCCAGCAAAATGGGCGGGTTGGAGACCCAGTACTTC	CASKMGGLETQYF
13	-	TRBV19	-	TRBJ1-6	TGTGCCAGCGTAGGGGGTTCGAATTCACCCCTCCACTTT	CASVGGSNSPLHF
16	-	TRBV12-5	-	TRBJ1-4	TGTGCTAGTGGTTTCAGGGCGGGAAGAACTAATGAAAAACTGTTTTTT	CASGFRAGRTNEKLFF
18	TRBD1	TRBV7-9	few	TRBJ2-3	TGTGCCAGCAGCAGCACAGGGGCAGCCGCTACTAGCACAGATACGCAGTATTTT	CASSSTGAAATSTDTQYF
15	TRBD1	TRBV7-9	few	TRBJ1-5	TGTGCCAGCAGCGCTGACAGGGGATTAGCTCAGCCCCAGCATTTT	CASSADRGLAQPQHF
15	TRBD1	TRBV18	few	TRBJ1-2	TGTGCCAGCTCACTCCCGGGACAGGGGTTCTATGGCTACACCTTC	CASSLPGQGFYGYTF
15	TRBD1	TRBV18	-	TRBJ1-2	TGTGCCAGCTCCCAGGGGACAGGGGTCGAATATGGCTACACCTTC	CASSQGTGVEYGYTF
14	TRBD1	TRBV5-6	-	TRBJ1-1	TGTGCCAGCAGCTGGACAGGTATGAACACTGAAGCTTTCTTT	CASSWTGMNTEAFF
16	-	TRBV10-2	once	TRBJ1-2	TGCGCCAGCAGCGAGAGCAGGGAGGTCCCTAACTATGGCTACACCTTC	CASSESREVPNYGYTF
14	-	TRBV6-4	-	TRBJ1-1	TGTGCCAGCAGTGACGAACCAGGGGCCAGTGAAGCTTTCTTT	CASSDEPGASEAFF
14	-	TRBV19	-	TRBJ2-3	TGTGCCAGTAGTTGGCGGGGTGGGACAGATACGCAGTATTTT	CASSWRGGTDTQYF